The 22 T cell receptor beta chains below were found in one sample sequenced in a study of blood T cell repertoires in COVID-19. Assay: immunoSEQ multiplex PCR; the TCRdb copy retains only in-frame clones and omits some. The sample has some 490,000 clones; more than 85% are singletons. Sample: PBMCs or T cells enriched from blood (not recorded which). The origin of the receptors is a woman aged 55-70 years who had recovered from COVID-19.

This clone came up a few times. This chain links TRBV2 with TRBJ1-3, with D hard to call. Germline values: CDR1 SNHLY, CDR2 FYNNEI. The V and J ends lost 7 bases and 4 bases respectively, with 11 bases between them. This CDR3 is built from 13 residues. The CDR3 DNA reads as TGTGCCAGCACGCGGGCTGAAGGAAACACCATATATTTT. It is translated as CASTRAEGNTIYF.

This clone was counted only a few times. The V and J genes are TRBV27 and TRBJ1-1, with a tentative D call TRBD1 (5 bases). The germline V and J ends were trimmed by 8 bases and 4 bases, with 14 bases remaining between them. The CDR3 is made up of 13 amino acids. Per germline, CDR1 MNHEY and CDR2 SMNVEV (reference sequence). This chain's CDR3 is CASARGGVTEAFF. CDR3 sequence (DNA): TGTGCCAGCGCCCGCGGGGGGGTCACTGAAGCTTTCTTT.

Of note for this clone: The same CDR3 can be traced to other DNA sequences in this sample. V and J are TRBV11-2 and TRBJ1-1; the D is unclear. The ends were cut back, 5 bases at V and 5 bases at J, with 6 bases in the middle. CDR1 and CDR2 (germline): SGHAT, FQNNGV. This CDR3 region has 11 residues. The CDR3 loop is CASSRGTEAFF. Written as DNA, the CDR3 is TGTGCCAGCAGCCGCGGGACTGAAGCTTTCTTT.

The rearrangement uses TRBV5-1 and TRBJ2-2, with a possible D match to TRBD1 (6 bases). Looked up from germline, CDR1 is SGHRS and CDR2 is YFSETQ. This CDR3 is 15 amino acids long. V lost 5 bases and J lost 5, with 16 bases in between. CDR3 in amino acids: CASRVLPGETGELFF. CDR3 DNA sequence: TGCGCCAGCAGGGTCCTTCCAGGGGAGACCGGGGAGCTGTTTTTT.

The V gene is TRBV4-2, the J gene TRBJ2-4, with TRBD1 as a possible D gene (5 bases). The CDR3 totals 18 residues. CDR1 is LGHNA, CDR2 YNFKEQ, per germline. Trimming removed 4 bases at V and 6 bases at J, with 25 bases between. This CDR3 reads CASSPTPALGRELNIQYF. DNA of the CDR3: TGTGCCAGCAGCCCCACACCCGCCCTGGGGCGCGAGTTAAACATTCAGTACTTC.

This rearrangement joins TRBV30 to TRBJ2-6, with 8 nucleotides matching TRBD2. This CDR3 has 18 amino acids. V was clipped by 0 bases and J by 3 bases; unmatched bases: 10. Germline assignment: CDR1 GTSNPN and CDR2 SVGIG (reference sequence). CDR3 sequence: CAWSVMFGGARGANVLTF. CDR3 DNA: TGTGCCTGGAGTGTTATGTTCGGGGGGGCCCGTGGGGCCAACGTCCTGACTTTC.

The gene calls are TRBV4-1 and TRBJ1-6; D might be TRBD1 (6 bases). The V end was cut by 4 bases, the J end by 7 bases, with 17 bases between. The CDR3 has 16 residues. Germline CDR1 is MGHRA and CDR2 is YSYEKL. CDR3 loop: CASSRGPTTANSPLHF. In nucleotides, the CDR3 is TGCGCCAGCAGCCGGGGGCCGACTACTGCGAATTCACCCCTCCACTTT.

The chain links TRBV29-1 to TRBJ2-5; 10 bases map to TRBD1. Germline CDR1 reads SQVTM; CDR2 reads ANQGSEA. The ends lost 6 bases at V and 5 bases at J; junction bases unmatched: 6. This CDR3 has 13 amino acids. Here the CDR3 DNA reads TGCAGCGTCCCCGGGACAGGGGTGGAGACCCAGTACTTC. This codes for CSVPGTGVETQYF. The full variable domain, with the rest looked up from reference TRBV29-1 and TRBJ2-5, is SAVISQKPSRDICQRGTSLTIQCQVDSQVTMMFWYRQQPGQSLTLIATANQGSEATYESGFVIDKFPISRPNLTFSTLTVSNMSPEDSSIYLCSVPGTGVETQYFGPGTRLLVL.

The chain combines TRBV2 with TRBJ1-3, with TRBD1 matching over 7 bases. CDR1 is SNHLY, CDR2 FYNNEI, per germline. After removal of 5 bases from V and 4 bases from J, the junction contained 2 bases not matched to a gene. The CDR3 covers 13 residues. CDR3 amino acids: CASSRQGGNTIYF. In DNA form, the CDR3 reads TGTGCCAGCAGTAGACAGGGCGGAAACACCATATATTTT.

The V call is TRBV5-1, the J call TRBJ2-2, with TRBD1 matching 8 bases. The CDR3 has 16 residues. V shed 0 bases, J shed 6 bases, and the junction held 7 bases outside the gene matches. Germline values: CDR1 SGHRS, CDR2 YFSETQ. CDR3: CASSLGGTGRPGELFF. The CDR3 DNA reads TGCGCCAGCAGCTTGGGGGGGACAGGTCGCCCCGGGGAGCTGTTTTTT.

The chain uses TRBV5-1 and TRBJ1-6; a weak D match, TRBD1 (5 bases). CDR3 length equals 14 residues. Germline-derived CDR1 and CDR2 are SGHRS and YFSETQ. Trimming left V 0 bases short and J 9 bases short, with 10 bases between. The CDR3 coding sequence is TGCGCCAGCAGCTTGGCAGGGATAGGTTCACCCCTCCACTTT. This encodes CASSLAGIGSPLHF. Combining the CDR3 with reference TRBV5-1 and TRBJ1-6 gives the whole variable domain KAGVTQTPRYLIKTRGQQVTLSCSPISGHRSVSWYQQTPGQGLQFLFEYFSETQRNKGNFPGRFSGRQFSNSRSEMNVSTLELGDSALYLCASSLAGIGSPLHFGNGTRLTVT.

This rearrangement joins TRBV27 to TRBJ2-4; D possibly corresponds to TRBD1 (5 bases). Germline assignment: CDR1 MNHEY and CDR2 SMNVEV (reference sequence). The CDR3 has 14 residues. Trimming stripped 6 bases from V and 6 bases from J, with 15 bases between. CDR3 nucleotides: TGTGCCAGCAGGACCCTACAGGACACAAACATTCAGTACTTC. This codes for CASRTLQDTNIQYF.

The chain uses TRBV15 and TRBJ1-2; D might be TRBD1 (6 bases). Trimming cost V 3 bases and J 6 bases, with 20 bases left between them. From germline, CDR1 is LNHNV and CDR2 YYDKDF (reference sequence). The CDR3 is 16 residues long. The CDR3 here is CATSSMILLGGDGYTF. The CDR3 bases are TGTGCCACCAGCAGCATGATCCTCCTAGGGGGGGATGGCTACACCTTC.

The genes are TRBV2 and TRBJ2-1; 8 bases fit TRBD2. J was trimmed by 8 bases and V by 8 bases; bases with no gene match: 2. CDR1 SNHLY and CDR2 FYNNEI come from the germline V gene. This CDR3 is 11 amino acids long. CDR3 loop: CASGRGDEQFF. CDR3 nucleotide sequence: TGTGCCAGCGGGCGGGGGGATGAGCAGTTCTTC.

This rearrangement joins TRBV5-6 to TRBJ2-5; 9 bases fit TRBD1. Germline values: CDR1 SGHDT, CDR2 YYEEEE. The V segment lost 4 bases and the J segment 5 bases; nucleotides outside the gene matches: 9. The CDR3 sequence is 15 residues long. The CDR3 DNA is TGTGCCAGCAGCGATTGGGACAGGGATACGGAGACCCAGTACTTC. It is translated as CASSDWDRDTETQYF. The complete variable domain, with remaining parts taken from reference TRBV5-6 and TRBJ2-5, reads DAGVTQSPTHLIKTRGQQVTLRCSPKSGHDTVSWYQQALGQGPQFIFQYYEEEERQRGNFPDRFSGHQFPNYSSELNVNALLLGDSALYLCASSDWDRDTETQYFGPGTRLLVL.

This sequence joins TRBV2 and TRBJ2-7; possible D gene TRBD1, 5 bases. Trimming pared 6 bases from V and 0 bases from J, leaving 9 bases between. The CDR3 has 13 residues. Germline V lookup: CDR1 SNHLY, CDR2 FYNNEI. The DNA for the CDR3 is TGTGCCAGCAGCAAACAGGTCTCCTACGAGCAGTACTTC. Translation gives CASSKQVSYEQYF.

The chain joins TRBV28 to TRBJ1-6; no firm D call. The germline V and J ends were trimmed by 6 bases and 7 bases, with 13 bases remaining between them. The CDR3 extends over 14 amino acids. Germline CDR1 is MDHEN and CDR2 is SYDVKM. The CDR3 reads CASRPRDKNSPLHF. For the CDR3, the DNA is TGTGCCAGCAGGCCCCGGGATAAAAATTCACCCCTCCACTTT.

The chain carries TRBV5-4 and TRBJ1-5; a possible D gene is TRBD1 (5 bases). There are 15 residues in the CDR3. Germline V CDR1 and CDR2: SGHNT, YYREEE (reference sequence). V shed 0 bases and J shed 1 base, with 8 bases lying between them. This chain's CDR3 is CASSLAGVSNQPQHF. The CDR3, as DNA: TGTGCCAGCAGCTTGGCGGGGGTGAGCAATCAGCCCCAGCATTTT.

V and J are TRBV5-5 and TRBJ2-3; 8 nucleotides align to TRBD2. CDR1 and CDR2 (germline): SGHKS, YYEKEE (reference sequence). Unmatched junction bases numbered 5, after V lost 4 bases and J lost 4 bases. This CDR3 contains 14 residues. The DNA for the CDR3 is TGTGCCAGCAGCCGGGGGGGCGCCTCAGATACGCAGTATTTT. It specifies CASSRGGASDTQYF.

The chain employs TRBV30 and TRBJ2-3; D perhaps matches TRBD2 (5 bases). Trimming pared 0 bases from V and 5 bases from J, leaving 15 bases between. The CDR3 extends over 15 amino acids. The germline CDR1 and CDR2 sequences are GTSNPN and SVGIG (reference sequence). The CDR3 protein is CAWSVRRVAEDTQYF. CDR3 coding DNA: TGTGCCTGGAGTGTACGGCGGGTGGCAGAAGATACGCAGTATTTT.

The V and J genes are TRBV4-1 and TRBJ2-3; D is possibly TRBD2 (6 bases). Looked up from germline, CDR1 is MGHRA and CDR2 is YSYEKL. This CDR3 is 16 amino acids long. V lost 1 base, J lost 1 base, and 12 bases lay in between. Here the CDR3 DNA reads TGCGCCAGCAGCCAAGGGAGGGCGGCAGGCACAGATACGCAGTATTTT. This sequence encodes CASSQGRAAGTDTQYF.

CDR3 sequence reads: CASGLRDTQYF. The CDR3 DNA follows: TGTGCCAGCGGACTCAGGGATACGCAGTATTTT. The J gene is TRBJ2-3, the V gene TRBV3-1 (or the pseudogene TRBV3-2), with a tentative D call TRBD2 (5 bases). This CDR3 spans 11 amino acids. The V and J ends lost 8 bases and 6 bases respectively, with 9 bases between them. Germline V gene sequence: CDR1 LGHDT, CDR2 YNNKEL (reference sequence).